Here is one TCR beta chain with its context. Its antigen is unknown. This sample is part of a study of T cell repertoires in aging, cancer and after chemotherapy. Turning to the study itself: Glioblastoma patients receiving temozolomide-based therapy gave paired samples before and after chemotherapy. The study, taken as a whole, reports: Compared with age-matched healthy donors, untreated hematological or solid cancer patients showed higher blood TCR clonality. These repertoire data do not allow conclusions about immunological memory after chemotherapy.

The CDR3 runs 14 residues. Germline-derived CDR1 and CDR2 are MNHNS and SASEGT. V dropped 5 bases and J dropped 7 bases, with 17 bases sitting between them. Multiplex touch-down PCR with TRB-A/B primers amplified rearranged V-D-J TRB sequences. TCRdb re-derived calls from the multiplex PCR reads in MiXCR, one entry per CDR3 protein. This table holds about 1,300 distinct CDR3 sequences, 25% to 30% found once. The template was genomic DNA from peripheral blood, not RNA. The genes are TRBV6-1 and TRBJ1-2; possibly TRBD1 for D (5 bases). Sequencing input: blood. This TCR was sampled from a human donor with a solid tumor. The CDR3 is CASSPGGGNSGYTF. The CDR3 DNA follows: TGTGCCAGCAGTCCGGGGGGAGGAAACAGTGGCTACACCTTC.